The next 6 T cell receptor beta chains were all read from a single sample in a study of shared clonotypes between healthy human individuals. Sequencing was performed with immunoSEQ multiplex PCR; in TCRdb, only in-frame clones are kept and a portion is missing. The sample contains some 650,000 clones, almost 97% of which appear only once. The sequenced material came from naive CD4+ T cells sorted from blood. Indicated subset: CD45RA+ positively selected. The receptor set was obtained from a woman in her twenties or thirties in good health.

The chain links TRBV19 to TRBJ1-5; TRBD1 matches at 7 bases. Germline CDR1 LNHDA, CDR2 SQIVND (reference sequence). The CDR3 spans 14 residues. The trim removed 9 bases at V and 4 bases at J, leaving 9 bases unmatched. CDR3: CASAVDRWNQPQHF. The CDR3 bases are TGTGCCAGCGCTGTGGACAGGTGGAATCAGCCCCAGCATTTT.

The chain links TRBV19 to TRBJ1-5; no firm D call. CDR1 and CDR2 (germline): LNHDA, SQIVND (reference sequence). This CDR3 is built from 16 residues. The V end lost 5 bases, the J end lost 5 bases, and 19 bases lay between the germline ends. The CDR3 DNA is TGTGCCAGTAGTTTCCGGGATACAAGTGGGGATCAGCCCCAGCATTTT. This sequence encodes CASSFRDTSGDQPQHF.

The chain couples TRBV9 to TRBJ2-3; 9 positions agree with TRBD1. V lost 4 bases, J lost 15 bases, and 15 bases stayed unmatched. This CDR3 contains 14 residues. CDR1 is SGDLS and CDR2 is YYNGEE in the germline V gene. The CDR3 reads CASSRIETGGLSYF. CDR3 coding DNA: TGTGCCAGCAGCCGAATCGAGACAGGGGGTCTGAGCTATTTT.

V is TRBV29-1 and J is TRBJ2-6; D may be TRBD2 (5 bases). The ends were cut back, 6 bases at V and 4 bases at J, with 16 bases in the middle. The CDR3 totals 15 residues. The germline gives CDR1 SQVTM, CDR2 ANQGSEA. The CDR3 DNA sequence: TGCAGCGTCCGAACCGGGGTATCCGGGGCCAACGTCCTGACTTTC. This sequence encodes CSVRTGVSGANVLTF.

The rearrangement joins TRBV28 to TRBJ2-1; 8 positions match TRBD2. This CDR3 is built from 15 residues. In germline, CDR1 is MDHEN, CDR2 SYDVKM. V lost 6 bases, J lost 3 bases, and 7 bases stayed unmatched. The CDR3 reads CASRRVTSDYNEQFF. The CDR3 coding sequence is TGTGCCAGCAGGCGGGTGACTAGCGACTACAATGAGCAGTTCTTC.

The V gene is TRBV28, the J gene TRBJ2-5; TRBD1 is a possible D gene (6 bases). Trimming took off 1 base at V and 2 bases at J, with 11 bases between the two ends. This CDR3 contains 15 residues. CDR1 and CDR2 from the germline V gene are MDHEN and SYDVKM. For the CDR3, the DNA is TGTGCCAGCAGTTTATATGGGGGCAGGCAAGAGACCCAGTACTTC. Translating gives CASSLYGGRQETQYF.